This TCR beta chain derives from a study of blood T cell repertoires in COVID-19. Across the study: T cells, B-cell-depleted T cells, or PBMCs provided the cDNA or gDNA that served as material.

Some clones are missing from TCRdb's copy, which holds only in-frame ones; the method was immunoSEQ multiplex PCR. The sample lists about 120,000 clones, 70% to 85% occurring once. The CDR3 has 15 amino acids. Germline loops: CDR1 LNHDA, CDR2 SQIVND (reference sequence). J lost 8 bases, V lost 4 bases, and 8 bases had no gene match. The chain uses TRBV19 and TRBJ1-2, with 12 bases that match TRBD1. Source material: peripheral blood. This TCR was sampled from a man aged 70 or older with active or convalescent COVID-19. The CDR3 is CASSTRDRGRRGYTF. The CDR3 DNA follows: TGTGCCAGTAGTACCCGGGACAGGGGGCGTCGGGGCTACACCTTC.